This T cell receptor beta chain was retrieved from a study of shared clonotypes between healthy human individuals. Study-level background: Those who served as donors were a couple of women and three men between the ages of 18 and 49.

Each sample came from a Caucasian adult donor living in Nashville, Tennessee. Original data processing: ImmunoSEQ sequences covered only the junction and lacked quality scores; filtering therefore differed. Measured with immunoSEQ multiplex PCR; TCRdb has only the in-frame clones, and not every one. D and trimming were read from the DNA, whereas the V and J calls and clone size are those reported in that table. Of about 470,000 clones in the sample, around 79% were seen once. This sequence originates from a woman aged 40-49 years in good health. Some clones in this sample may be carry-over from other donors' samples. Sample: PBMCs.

As DNA, the CDR3 is TGTGCCAGCTCACCACAAGGGGGGGGCTACAATGAGCAGTTCTTC. Its protein product is CASSPQGGGYNEQFF. This chain uses TRBV18 with TRBJ2-1; D may be TRBD2 (7 bases). Germline CDR1 is KGHSH and CDR2 is LQKENI. V was shortened by 1 base and J by 3 bases, with 10 bases between the two germline ends. The CDR3 extends over 15 amino acids. Looking up the rest from reference TRBV18 and TRBJ2-1 gives the full variable domain: NAGVMQNPRHLVRRRGQEARLRCSPMKGHSHVYWYRQLPEEGLKFMVYLQKENIIDESGMPKERFSAEFPKEGPSILRIQQVVRGDSAAYFCASSPQGGGYNEQFFGPGTRLTVL.